This note documents a single TCR beta chain sequence. The antigen is unknown. The assay was carried out at the deep level. The genomic DNA of each subset was split evenly across several immunoSEQ plates. The assay was immunoSEQ multiplex PCR, and TCRdb's table has in-frame clones only and misses some. The data show 1,400,000 or so clones, approximately 98.5% seen once. This CDR3 has 14 residues. Germline V CDR1 and CDR2: WNHNN, SYGVQD (reference sequence). J was trimmed by 5 bases and V by 5 bases; bases with no gene match: 8. The data derive from a study of shared clonotypes between healthy human individuals. Findings and limits, study-wide: Clonotypes shared by all four donors outscored non-shared clonotypes in generation probability.

Naive CD45RA+ and memory CD45RA-negative subsets were split from CD4+ cells. This TCR came from a man aged 25 to 45 in good health. Sequencing was carried out using naive CD4+ T cells sorted from blood. Subset denoted: CD45RA+ positively selected. The chain couples TRBV10-1 to TRBJ2-7; 8 positions match TRBD2. The CDR3 sequence: CASSSSGGPNEQYF. CDR3 sequence (DNA): TGCGCCAGCAGTTCATCGGGAGGGCCGAACGAGCAGTACTTC.